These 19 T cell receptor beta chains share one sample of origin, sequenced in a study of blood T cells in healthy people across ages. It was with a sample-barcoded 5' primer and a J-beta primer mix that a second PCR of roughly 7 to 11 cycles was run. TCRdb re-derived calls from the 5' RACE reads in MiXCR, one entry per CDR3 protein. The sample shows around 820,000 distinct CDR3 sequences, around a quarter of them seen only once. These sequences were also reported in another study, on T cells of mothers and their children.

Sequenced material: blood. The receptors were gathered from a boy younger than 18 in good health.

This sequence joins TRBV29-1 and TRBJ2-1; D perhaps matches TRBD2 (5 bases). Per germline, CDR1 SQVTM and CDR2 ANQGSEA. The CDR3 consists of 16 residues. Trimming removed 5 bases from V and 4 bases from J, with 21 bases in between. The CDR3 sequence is CSVLQVGSRDYNEQFF. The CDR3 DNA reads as TGCAGCGTTTTGCAGGTCGGCTCGAGGGATTACAATGAGCAGTTCTTC.

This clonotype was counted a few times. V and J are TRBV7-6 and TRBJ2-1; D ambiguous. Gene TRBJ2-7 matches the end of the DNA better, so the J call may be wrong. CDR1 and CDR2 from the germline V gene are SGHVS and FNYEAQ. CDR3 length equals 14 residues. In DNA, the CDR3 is TGTGCCAGCAGCTTAGCTTCTACGGGCTACGAGCAGTACTTC. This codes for CASSLASTGYEQYF.

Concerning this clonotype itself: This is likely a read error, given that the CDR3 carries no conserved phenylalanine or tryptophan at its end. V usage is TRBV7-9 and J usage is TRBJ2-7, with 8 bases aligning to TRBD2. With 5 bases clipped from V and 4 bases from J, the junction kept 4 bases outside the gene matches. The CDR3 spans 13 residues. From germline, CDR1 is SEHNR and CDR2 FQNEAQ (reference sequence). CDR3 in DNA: TGTGCCAGCAGCCCCGGGGGGGCGTACGAGCAGTACCTC. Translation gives CASSPGGAYEQYL.

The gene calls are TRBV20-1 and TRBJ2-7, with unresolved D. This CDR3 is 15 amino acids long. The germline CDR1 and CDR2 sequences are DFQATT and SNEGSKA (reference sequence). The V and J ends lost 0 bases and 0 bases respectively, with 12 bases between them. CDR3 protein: CSARDFRASSYEQYF. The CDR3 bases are TGCAGTGCTAGAGATTTCCGGGCGAGCTCCTACGAGCAGTACTTC.

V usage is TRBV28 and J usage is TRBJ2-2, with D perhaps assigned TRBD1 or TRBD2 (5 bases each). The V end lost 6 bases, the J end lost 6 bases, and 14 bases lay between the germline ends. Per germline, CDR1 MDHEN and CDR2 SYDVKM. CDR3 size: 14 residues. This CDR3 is CASSAGTPSGELFF. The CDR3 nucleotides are TGTGCCAGCAGCGCCGGGACCCCGTCCGGGGAGCTGTTTTTT.

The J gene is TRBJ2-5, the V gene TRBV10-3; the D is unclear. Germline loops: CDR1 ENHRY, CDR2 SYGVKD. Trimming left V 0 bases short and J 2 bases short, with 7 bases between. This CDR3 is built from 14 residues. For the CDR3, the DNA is TGTGCCATCAGTGAGTCCGGCCGACAAGAGACCCAGTACTTC. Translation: CAISESGRQETQYF.

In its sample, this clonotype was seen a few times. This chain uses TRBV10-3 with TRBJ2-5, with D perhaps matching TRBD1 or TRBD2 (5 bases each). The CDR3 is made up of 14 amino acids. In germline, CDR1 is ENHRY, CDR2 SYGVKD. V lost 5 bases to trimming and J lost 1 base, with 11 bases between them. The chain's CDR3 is CAISRDGRQETQYF. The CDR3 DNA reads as TGTGCCATCAGTCGGGACGGACGCCAAGAGACCCAGTACTTC.

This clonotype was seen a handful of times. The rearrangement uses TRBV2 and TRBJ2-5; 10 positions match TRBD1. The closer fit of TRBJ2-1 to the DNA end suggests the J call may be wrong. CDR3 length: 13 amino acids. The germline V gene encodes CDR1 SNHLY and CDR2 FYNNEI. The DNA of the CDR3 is TGTGCCAGCAGCCGGGACAGGGGCCGGGGGCAGTTCTTC. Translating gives CASSRDRGRGQFF.

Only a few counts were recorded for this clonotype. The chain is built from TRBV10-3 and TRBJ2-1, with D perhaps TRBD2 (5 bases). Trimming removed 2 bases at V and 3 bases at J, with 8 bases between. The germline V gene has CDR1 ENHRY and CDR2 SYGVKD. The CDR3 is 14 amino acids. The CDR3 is CAISERGNYNEQFF. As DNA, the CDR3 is TGTGCCATCAGTGAGCGGGGAAACTACAATGAGCAGTTCTTC.

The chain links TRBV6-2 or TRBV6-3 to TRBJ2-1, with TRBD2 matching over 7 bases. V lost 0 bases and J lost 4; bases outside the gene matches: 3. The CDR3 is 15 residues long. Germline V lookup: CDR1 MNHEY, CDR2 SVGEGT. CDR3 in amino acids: CASSYSTSVYNEQFF. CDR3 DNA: TGTGCCAGCAGTTACTCCACTAGCGTATACAATGAGCAGTTCTTC.

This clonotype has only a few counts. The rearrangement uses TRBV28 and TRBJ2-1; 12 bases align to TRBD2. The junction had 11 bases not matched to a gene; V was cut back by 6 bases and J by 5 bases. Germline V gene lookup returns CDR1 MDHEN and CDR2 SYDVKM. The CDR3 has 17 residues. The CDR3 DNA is TGTGCCAGCAGCCAAACTAGCGGGGGGACTCTCGACAATGAGCAGTTCTTC. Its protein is CASSQTSGGTLDNEQFF. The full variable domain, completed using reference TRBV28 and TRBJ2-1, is DVKVTQSSRYLVKRTGEKVFLECVQDMDHENMFWYRQDPGLGLRLIYFSYDVKMKEKGDIPEGYSVSREKKERFSLILESASTNQTSMYLCASSQTSGGTLDNEQFFGPGTRLTVL.

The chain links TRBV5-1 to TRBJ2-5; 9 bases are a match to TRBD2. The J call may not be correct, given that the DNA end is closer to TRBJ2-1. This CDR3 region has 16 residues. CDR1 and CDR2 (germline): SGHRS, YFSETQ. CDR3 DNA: TGCGCCAGCAGCCTCAACCCGCTAGCGGGAAATAATGAGCAGTTCTTC. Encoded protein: CASSLNPLAGNNEQFF.

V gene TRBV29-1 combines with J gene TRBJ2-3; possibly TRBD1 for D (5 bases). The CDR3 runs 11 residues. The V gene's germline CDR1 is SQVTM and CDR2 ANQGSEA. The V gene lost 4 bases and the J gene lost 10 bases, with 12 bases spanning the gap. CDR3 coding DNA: TGCAGCGTTGGGCAGGGTGTTCCGCAGTATTTT. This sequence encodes CSVGQGVPQYF.

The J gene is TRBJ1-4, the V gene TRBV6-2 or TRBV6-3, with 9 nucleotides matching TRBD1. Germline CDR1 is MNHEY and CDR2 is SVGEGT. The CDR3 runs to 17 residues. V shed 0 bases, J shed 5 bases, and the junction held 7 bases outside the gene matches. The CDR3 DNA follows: TGTGCCAGCAGTTACTCGAAGACAGGGGGTCGAAATGAAAAACTGTTTTTT. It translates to CASSYSKTGGRNEKLFF.

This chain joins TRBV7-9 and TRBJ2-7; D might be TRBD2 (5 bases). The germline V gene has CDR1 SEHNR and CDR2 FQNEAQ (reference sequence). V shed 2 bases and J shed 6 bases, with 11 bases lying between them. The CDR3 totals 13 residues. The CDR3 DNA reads TGTGCCAGCAGCTTATCCGCGGGCATCGAGCAGTACTTC. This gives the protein CASSLSAGIEQYF.

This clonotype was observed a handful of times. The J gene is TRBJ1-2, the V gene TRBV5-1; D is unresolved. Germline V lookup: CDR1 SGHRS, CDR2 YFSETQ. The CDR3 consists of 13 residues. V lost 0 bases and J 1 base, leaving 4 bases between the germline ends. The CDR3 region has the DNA TGCGCCAGCAGCTTGGAGTATAACTATGGCTACACCTTC. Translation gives CASSLEYNYGYTF.

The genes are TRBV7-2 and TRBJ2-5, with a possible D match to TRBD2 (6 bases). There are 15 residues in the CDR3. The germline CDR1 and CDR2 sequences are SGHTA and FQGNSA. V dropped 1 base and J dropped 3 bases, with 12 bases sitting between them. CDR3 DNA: TGTGCCAGCAGCTTAGAAGGTGCGGGGAAAGAGACCCAGTACTTC. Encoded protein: CASSLEGAGKETQYF.

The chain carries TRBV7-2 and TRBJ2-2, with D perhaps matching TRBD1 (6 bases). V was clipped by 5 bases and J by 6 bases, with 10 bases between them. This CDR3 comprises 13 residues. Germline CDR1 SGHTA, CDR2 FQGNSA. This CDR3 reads CASSPTGPGELFF. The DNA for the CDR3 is TGTGCCAGCAGCCCAACAGGGCCCGGGGAGCTGTTTTTT.

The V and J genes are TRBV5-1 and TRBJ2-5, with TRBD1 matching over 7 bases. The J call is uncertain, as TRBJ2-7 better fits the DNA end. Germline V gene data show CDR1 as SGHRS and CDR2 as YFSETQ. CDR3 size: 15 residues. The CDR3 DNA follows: TGCGCCAGTAGCAAGACTGGCAGGGGGACCTACGAGCAGTACTTC. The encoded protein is CASSKTGRGTYEQYF.